The sequence of this T cell receptor beta chain was determined in a study of T-cell memory formation after mild COVID-19. In the study overall: Largely, TCR clusters stayed within a single donor. Overall study findings and caveats: Clones contracting over day 15 to 85 were CD4/CD8 balanced, with later expanders leaning CD4+. Among contracting clones, CD4+ were mainly CM/EM and CD8+ enriched in EMRA.

TCRdb passed the 5' RACE reads through MiXCR, listing each CDR3 protein once. The data contain 380,000 or so distinct CDR3 sequences, approximately 15% of them singletons. CDR1 and CDR2 from the germline V gene are LGHDT and YNNKEL (reference sequence). V was cut by 2 bases and J by 6 bases, with 19 bases left in between. The CDR3 is 17 residues long. This clonotype was detected only a few times. Its antigen is unidentified. The chain carries TRBV3-1 and TRBJ2-2; no reliable D call. This clonotype originated in a man in his late teens or twenties who had mild COVID-19 (a few samples of this study predate the infection). Cell type and time point are not known. The sample taken for sequencing was PBMCs or a T cell subset sorted from them (not recorded which). CDR3 nucleotides: TGTGCCAGCAGCCAACCAGCCCTAGGTGTCGTGGCCGGGGAGCTGTTTTTT. Translated: CASSQPALGVVAGELFF.